This T cell receptor beta chain was obtained from a study of radiotherapy plus CTLA-4 blockade in lung cancer. V lost 4 bases, J lost 0 bases, and 4 bases stayed unmatched. The germline CDR1 and CDR2 sequences are SGDLS and YYNGEE. The CDR3 sequence is 14 residues long. Generated by immunoSEQ multiplex PCR, the TCRdb table keeps only in-frame clones and is missing some. The data hold tens of thousands of clones, with around 75% observed a single time. Of note for this clone: As yet, its antigen is unknown.

Study-wide findings and caveats: After radiotherapy and ipilimumab, tumor-derived clones expanded in peripheral blood.

The sequenced sample was peripheral blood, obtained from a patient treated with radiotherapy plus ipilimumab. This receptor was obtained from a human donor with non-small cell lung cancer that progressed on radiotherapy plus ipilimumab. The genes are TRBV9 and TRBJ2-7; 7 nucleotides agree with TRBD2. CDR3 amino acids: CASSPRGDSYEQYF. CDR3 nucleotide sequence: TGTGCCAGCAGCCCCCGGGGGGACTCCTACGAGCAGTACTTC.